Reported below is one T cell receptor beta chain. The sample comes from a study of T cell changes during pregnancy in multiple sclerosis. Generated by immunoSEQ multiplex PCR, the TCRdb table keeps only in-frame clones and is missing some. The sample lists about 100,000 clones, around 90% occurring once. The receptor's source is a female donor with multiple sclerosis, enrolled in a pregnancy study. This specimen was peripheral blood, taken in the second trimester of pregnancy.

In nucleotides, the CDR3 is TGTGCCAGCAGTCGGCAGGGGCACTATGGCTACACCTTC. Amino acids: CASSRQGHYGYTF. The rearrangement links TRBV27 to TRBJ1-2; perhaps TRBD1 as D (6 bases). Trimming removed 5 bases from V and 3 bases from J, with 10 bases in between. The CDR3 spans 13 residues. Germline V lookup: CDR1 MNHEY, CDR2 SMNVEV (reference sequence).